The sequence of this TCR beta chain was determined in a study of human T cells and chemical hapten exposure. V dropped 8 bases and J dropped 0; count of bases not matched to a gene: 11. Germline assignment: CDR1 MNHNS and CDR2 SASEGT. The length of the CDR3 is 18 residues. This sample's time point: patch test 1, 2 weeks after DPC sensitization. Treatment defined: therapeutic diphenylcyclopropenone sensitization with weekly scalp DPC. One entry per CDR3 protein results from TCRdb running MiXCR on the RACE reads. Of tens of thousands of distinct CDR3 sequences listed, around 10% are singletons. Source: whole blood, taken in connection with sensitization to the hapten diphenylcyclopropenone (DPC). V gene TRBV6-1 combines with J gene TRBJ2-1; TRBD2 matches at 12 bases. The sequence derives from a woman between 35 and 50 years old with alopecia areata. Some clones in this sample may be carry-over from other donors' samples. This CDR3 reads CASDPGLAGLRSYNEQFF. CDR3 bases: TGTGCCAGCGATCCAGGACTAGCGGGGCTACGCTCCTACAATGAGCAGTTCTTC.